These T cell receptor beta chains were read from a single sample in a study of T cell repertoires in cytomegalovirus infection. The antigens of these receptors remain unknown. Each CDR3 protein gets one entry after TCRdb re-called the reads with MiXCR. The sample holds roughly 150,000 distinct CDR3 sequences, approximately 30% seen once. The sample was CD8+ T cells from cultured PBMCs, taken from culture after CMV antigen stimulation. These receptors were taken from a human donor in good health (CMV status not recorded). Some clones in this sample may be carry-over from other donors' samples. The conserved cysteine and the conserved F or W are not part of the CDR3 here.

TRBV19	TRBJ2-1	ASRPGRGNNEQF
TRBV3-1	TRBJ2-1	ASSQDSAGYNEQF
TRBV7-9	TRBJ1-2	ASSFSGDEQT
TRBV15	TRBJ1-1	ATRTGTDNTEAF
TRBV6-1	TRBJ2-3	ASSAAGADTQY
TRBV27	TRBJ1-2	ASSPRGAYGYT
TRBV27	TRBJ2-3	ASRPGGQGLDTQY
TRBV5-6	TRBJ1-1	ASSLYAGLNTEAF
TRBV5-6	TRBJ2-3	ASSLDIGLAAYTQY
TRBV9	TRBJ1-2	ASSVVGNGYT
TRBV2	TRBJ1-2	ASSAAGAYSNYGYT
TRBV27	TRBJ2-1	ASNTGNEQF
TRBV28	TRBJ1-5	ASSLYIGLSNQPQH
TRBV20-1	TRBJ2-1	SARDWLADEYNEQF
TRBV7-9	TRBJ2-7	ASSLPTSYEQY
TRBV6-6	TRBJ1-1	ASSYSGAGEAEAF
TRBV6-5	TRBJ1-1	ASSFPTGAEAF
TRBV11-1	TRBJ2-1	ASSLDPASRFYNEQF
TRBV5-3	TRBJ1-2	ASSPSGDGYT
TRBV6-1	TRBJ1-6	ASSYGGPGVDSPLH
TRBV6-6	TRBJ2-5	ASSKNKRGEETQY
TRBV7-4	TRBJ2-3	ASSSRGPDTQY
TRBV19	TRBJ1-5	ASSIMNSNQPQH
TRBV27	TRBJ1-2	ASSLFFDGYGYT
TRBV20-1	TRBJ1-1	SARSQGTDTEAF
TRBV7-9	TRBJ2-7	ASSPLAGAAYEQY
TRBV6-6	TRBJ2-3	ASSFGGDADTQY
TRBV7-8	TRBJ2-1	ASSAQGNYNEQF
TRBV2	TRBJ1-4	ASSEALGGNEKLF
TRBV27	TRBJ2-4	ASSGLIAKNIQY
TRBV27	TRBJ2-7	ASRHTGGTYEQY
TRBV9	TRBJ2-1	ASSPSGRPGNEQF
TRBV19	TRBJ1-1	ASKAYTEAF
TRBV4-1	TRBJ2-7	ASSQELGQPYEQY
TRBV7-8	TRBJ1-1	ASRQGGGNTEAF
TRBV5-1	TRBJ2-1	ASSEGQSSYNEQF
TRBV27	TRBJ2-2	ASSLYRRGTGELF
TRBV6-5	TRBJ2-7	ASSYSQELEQY
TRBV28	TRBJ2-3	ASSPSGQSTDTQY
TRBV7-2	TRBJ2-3	ASSLVAAGGRSDTQY
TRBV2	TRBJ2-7	ASRGGLNYEQY
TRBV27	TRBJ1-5	ASSLSRNQPQH
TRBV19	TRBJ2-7	ASSRRDSSYEQY
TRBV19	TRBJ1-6	ASSHQAELSGSPLH
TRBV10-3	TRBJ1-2	AISESGMNYGYT
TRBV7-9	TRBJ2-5	ASSLVRTGDGETQY